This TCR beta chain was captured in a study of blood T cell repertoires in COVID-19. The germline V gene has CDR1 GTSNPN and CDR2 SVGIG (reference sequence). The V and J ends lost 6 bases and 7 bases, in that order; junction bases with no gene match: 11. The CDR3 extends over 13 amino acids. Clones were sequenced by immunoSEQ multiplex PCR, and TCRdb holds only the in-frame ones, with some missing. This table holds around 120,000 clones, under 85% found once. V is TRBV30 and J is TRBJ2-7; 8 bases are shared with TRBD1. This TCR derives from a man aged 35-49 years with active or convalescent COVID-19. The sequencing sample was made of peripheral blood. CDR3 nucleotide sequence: TGTGCCTGCCCGGGACAGGAGGGGAGGGAGCAGTACTTC. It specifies CACPGQEGREQYF.